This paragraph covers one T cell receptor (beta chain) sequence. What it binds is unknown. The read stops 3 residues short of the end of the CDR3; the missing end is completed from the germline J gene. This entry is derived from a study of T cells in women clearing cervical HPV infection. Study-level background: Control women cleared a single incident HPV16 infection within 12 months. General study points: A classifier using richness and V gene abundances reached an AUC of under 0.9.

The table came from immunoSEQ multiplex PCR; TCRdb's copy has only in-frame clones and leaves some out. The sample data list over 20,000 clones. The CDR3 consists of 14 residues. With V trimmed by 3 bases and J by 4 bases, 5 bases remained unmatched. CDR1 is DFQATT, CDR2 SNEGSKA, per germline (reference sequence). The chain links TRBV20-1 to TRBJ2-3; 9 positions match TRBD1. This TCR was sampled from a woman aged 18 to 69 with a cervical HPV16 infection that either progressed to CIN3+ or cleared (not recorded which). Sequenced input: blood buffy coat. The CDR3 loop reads CSARRDRESDTQYF. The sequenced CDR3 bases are TGCAGTGCTAGGCGGGACAGGGAATCAGATACG.